This TCR beta chain came from a study of identical twins' blood T cells. The CDR3 contains 18 residues. With 0 bases removed from V and 6 bases from J, the gap between germline ends came to 22 bases. Germline V gene lookup returns CDR1 SGDLS and CDR2 YYNGEE. Each TCR cDNA library carried sample-specific barcodes on both ends. TCRdb re-analysed the 5' RACE reads in MiXCR, keeping a single row per CDR3 protein. The sample holds a few hundred thousand distinct CDR3 sequences; approximately 30% are singletons and the top ten take more than 5.5%. In its sample, this clonotype was seen a few times. The donors were healthy female monozygous twins, three pairs in total.

This sequence was found in a woman between 18 and 55 years old in good health. The rearrangement uses TRBV9 and TRBJ2-1; tentatively, D is TRBD2 (8 bases). The sequenced material came from PBMCs. CDR3 in amino acids: CASSVGRRGGLGLNEQFF. The DNA of the CDR3 is TGTGCCAGCAGCGTAGGTCGCAGGGGGGGACTAGGGCTCAATGAGCAGTTCTTC.